This T cell receptor beta chain was captured in a study of cytomegalovirus exposure and HLA in healthy donors. CDR1 SGHRS and CDR2 YFSETQ come from the germline V gene. CDR3 length equals 16 residues. With 3 bases clipped from V and 4 bases from J, the junction kept 10 bases outside the gene matches. This PCR relied on a set of 60 Vbeta primers and 13 Jbeta primers. Produced via immunoSEQ multiplex PCR; TCRdb's table is partial and in-frame only. The sample consists of 130,000 or so clones, around 10% of them appearing once. This clone was detected a few times. The clonotype comes from a woman aged 40 to 55 in good health and CMV-seropositive. The specimen was PBMCs. This chain uses TRBV5-1 with TRBJ2-5; 9 nucleotides align to TRBD1. The CDR3: CASSSTGTGLAETQYF. As DNA, the CDR3 is TGCGCCAGCAGCTCCACCGGGACAGGGTTGGCAGAGACCCAGTACTTC. The entire variable domain, with the rest obtained from reference TRBV5-1 and TRBJ2-5, is as follows: KAGVTQTPRYLIKTRGQQVTLSCSPISGHRSVSWYQQTPGQGLQFLFEYFSETQRNKGNFPGRFSGRQFSNSRSEMNVSTLELGDSALYLCASSSTGTGLAETQYFGPGTRLLVL.